This TCR beta chain was retrieved from a study of shared clonotypes between healthy human individuals. Background on the study: A couple of women and three men aged 18 to 49 made up the donors.

The naive CD8 fraction comprised CD45RO-negative cells positively selected for CCR7 and excluded terminally differentiated effector memory CD45RA+ cells. V shed 4 bases and J 7 bases; nucleotides not matched to a gene: 20. The germline V gene encodes CDR1 MNHEY and CDR2 SMNVEV (reference sequence). This CDR3 comprises 19 residues. With respect to this clone: Its antigen remains unidentified.

Study conclusions and caveats: Large sequencing depth failed to make sorted-subset sequencing complete, rarefaction showed.

Every immunoSEQ plate was one replicate of a subset's evenly spread DNA. Measured with immunoSEQ multiplex PCR; TCRdb has only the in-frame clones, and not every one. The data show hundreds of thousands of clones, with roughly 94% seen just once and nearly 25% held by the top ten. The TCR originated in a man aged 25-40 years in good health. This sequence joins TRBV27 and TRBJ1-5; 9 nucleotides align to TRBD1. Sequencing input: naive CD8+ T cells sorted from blood. CDR3 amino acids: CASSSGTGKAVGGTQPQHF. DNA for the CDR3: TGTGCCAGCAGTTCCGGGACAGGGAAGGCGGTCGGGGGAACCCAGCCCCAGCATTTT.